This T cell receptor (beta chain) was sequenced for a study of OX40 agonist ivuxolimab in advanced cancers. Across the study: Every 2 weeks, patients got intravenous ivuxolimab at one of six dose levels (0.01-10 mg/kg). Hepatocellular carcinoma, melanoma, renal cell or head and neck cancer affected the dose-escalation patients.

Overall study results and limits: Low normalized T-cell clonal expansion was additionally recorded for some nonresponders.

Germline CDR1 reads SEHNR; CDR2 reads FQNEAQ (reference sequence). V was shortened by 4 bases and J by 2 bases, with 19 bases between the two germline ends. The CDR3 length is 17 residues. Prior autoimmune disease or systemic immunosuppression barred patients. Repertoires were generated with immunoSEQ multiplex PCR, while TCRdb's copy carries only in-frame clones and drops some. The sample carries about 43,000 clones, just under 95% recorded once. On this clone: Antigen unknown.

The receptor was derived from an adult with an advanced solid tumor such as melanoma, head and neck, liver or kidney cancer. The chain has TRBV7-9 and TRBJ2-3; D is unresolved. The sample consisted of CD4+ or CD8+ T cells sorted from blood, taken in a trial of the OX40 agonist ivuxolimab. The CDR3 DNA reads TGTGCCAGCAGCTCTCCGACTGTTCGAATGACCACAGATACGCAGTATTTT. This sequence encodes CASSSPTVRMTTDTQYF.